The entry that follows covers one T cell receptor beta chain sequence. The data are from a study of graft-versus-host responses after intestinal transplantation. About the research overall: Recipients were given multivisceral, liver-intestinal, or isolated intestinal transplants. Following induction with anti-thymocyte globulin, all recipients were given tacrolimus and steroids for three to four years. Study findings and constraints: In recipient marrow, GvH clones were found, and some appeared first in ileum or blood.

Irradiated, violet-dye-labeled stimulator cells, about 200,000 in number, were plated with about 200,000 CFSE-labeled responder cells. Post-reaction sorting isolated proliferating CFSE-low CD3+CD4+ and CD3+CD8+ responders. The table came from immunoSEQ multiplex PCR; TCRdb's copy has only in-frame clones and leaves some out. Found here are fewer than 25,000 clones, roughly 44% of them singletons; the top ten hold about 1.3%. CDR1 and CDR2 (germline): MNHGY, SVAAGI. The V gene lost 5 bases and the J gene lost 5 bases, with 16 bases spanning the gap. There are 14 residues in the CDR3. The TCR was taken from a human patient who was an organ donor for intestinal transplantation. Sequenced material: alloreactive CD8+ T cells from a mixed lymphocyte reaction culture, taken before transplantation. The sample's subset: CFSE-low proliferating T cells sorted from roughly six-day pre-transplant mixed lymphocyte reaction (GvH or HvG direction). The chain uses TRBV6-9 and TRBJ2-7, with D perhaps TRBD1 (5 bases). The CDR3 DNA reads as TGTGCCAGCAGTGAAGGGGCTAGTGCCAACGAGCAGTACTTC. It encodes CASSEGASANEQYF.